This T cell receptor beta chain emerged from a study of blood T cell repertoires in COVID-19. The wider study: Both acute and convalescent COVID-19 samples were obtained from the United States, Italy and Spain. The analysed material was cDNA or gDNA that came from T cells, B-cell-depleted T cells, or PBMCs.

The CDR3 has 12 residues. J was trimmed by 5 bases and V by 6 bases; bases with no gene match: 2. In the original processing: Amplification of reference gene primers was used by the study to estimate nucleated cell counts. Profiled with immunoSEQ multiplex PCR; TCRdb holds only in-frame clones, not every one. V, J and clone size were drawn from that table, and D and trimming were deduced from the DNA. The data hold some 50,000 clones, with 65% to 90% observed a single time. The clonotype was recovered from a human donor in a cohort sampled during active COVID-19. Material for sequencing was peripheral blood. This chain joins TRBV12-3 or TRBV12-4 and TRBJ1-2, with 8 bases identical to TRBD1. Here the CDR3 DNA reads TGTGCCAGCAGGGACAGGGCGTATGGCTACACCTTC. Residues: CASRDRAYGYTF.